This T cell receptor (beta chain) was documented in a study of T-cell memory formation after mild COVID-19. Each CDR3 protein is one row after TCRdb ran MiXCR on the 5' RACE reads. This sample has roughly 610,000 distinct CDR3 sequences, with around a sixth found just once. V dropped 6 bases and J dropped 2 bases, with 17 bases sitting between them. This CDR3 has 15 residues. The receptor comes from an adult woman who had mild COVID-19 (a few samples of this study predate the infection). Cell type and time point are not known. The sequenced sample was PBMCs or a T cell subset sorted from them (not recorded which). This chain joins TRBV12-3 or TRBV12-4 and TRBJ2-7; D might be TRBD2 (6 bases). The CDR3 region is CASSPGGLGPYEQYF. The DNA for the CDR3 is TGTGCCAGCAGCCCCGGGGGACTGGGGCCCTACGAGCAGTACTTC.